The source of this TCR beta chain is a study of monozygotic twins with inflammatory bowel disease. Study-level findings and limits: IBD patients exhibited fewer clonotypes shared with other individuals than healthy twins, particularly with disease activity.

With regard to this clonotype: Its antigen is still unknown.

Per TCR library, approximately 3,800 ng of total RNA was used. TCRdb processed the 5' RACE reads again and assigns one entry to each CDR3 protein, with no DNA. The data include about 380,000 distinct CDR3 sequences; the top ten clones carry just over 2.5%. The specimen was blood. This TCR was recovered from a human donor with ulcerative colitis or Crohn's disease, or a healthy co-twin of an affected twin (not recorded which).

The CDR3 loop is CASSQDRWRGYDTRYF. The chain carries TRBV4-3 and TRBJ2-3; TCRdb's assignment of TRBD2 cannot be checked, as there is no DNA. Looked up from germline, CDR1 is LGHNA and CDR2 is YSLEER. CDR3 length: 16 residues.